The sequence of this T cell receptor beta chain was determined in a study of CXCR3-negative and CXCR3-positive naive CD8 T cells. As for the study in general: About 140 million TRB reads in total, about 1.5 +/- 0.3 million per library. The study's findings and limits: Higher TRB CDR3 hydrophobicity marked CXCR3-positive naive cells relative to CXCR3-negative naive cells.

UMI-labeled 5' RACE TRB cDNA libraries were prepared from the cells. From the 5' RACE reads, TCRdb lists one entry per CDR3 protein and no DNA. The listing contains about 63,000 distinct CDR3 sequences. With regard to this clonotype: As yet, its antigen is unknown.

The CDR3 runs to 13 residues. This chain uses TRBV12-3 or TRBV12-4 with TRBJ2-1; TCRdb's D call of TRBD2 is untestable without DNA. Sequenced input: naive CXCR3+ CD8+ T cells from blood. Described subset: CD45RO-CCR7+CD27+CD95- naive CD8+ T cells expressing CXCR3 (TNR3+). The clonotype originates from a human donor in good health. Some clones in this sample may be carry-over from other donors' samples. This chain's CDR3 is CASSKEVGPEQFF.